This T cell receptor (beta chain) was sequenced for a study of T cells expressing NK-cell markers. On the study more broadly: Repertoires of TCR beta were obtained from T cells sorted as CD3+CD56+NKG2C+, CD3+CD56+NKG2C- and CD3+CD56-NKG2C+. Regarding the study as a whole: Topping the CD3+CD56-NKG2C+ fraction as well were these clonotypes, in several donors. HCMV specificity of the expanded NKG2C+ T cell clones stayed unclear.

The CDR3 totals 14 residues. Germline-derived CDR1 and CDR2 are SGHRS and YFSETQ. TCRdb reprocessed the 5' RACE reads and reports one entry per CDR3 protein, with no DNA. This sample's table has roughly 420,000 distinct CDR3 sequences. On this clonotype: Its antigen remains unknown.

The sample taken for sequencing was blood T cells: a sorted CD56 or NKG2C T cell subset, CD4+ or CD8+ T cells, or bulk PBMC T cells (not recorded which). The rearrangement links TRBV5-1 to TRBJ2-1; the D gene TCRdb calls, TRBD1, cannot be checked with no DNA. The sequence came from a woman between 18 and 69 years old in good health. CDR3 sequence reads: CASSLESGVAEQFF.